This T cell receptor (beta chain) was identified during a study of control samples from healthy donors and cancer patients. Germline V gene lookup returns CDR1 KGHDR and CDR2 SFDVKD. The ends were cut back, 4 bases at V and 0 bases at J, with 6 bases in the middle. This CDR3 contains 14 residues. Repertoires were generated with immunoSEQ multiplex PCR, while TCRdb's copy carries only in-frame clones and drops some. In the table there are a few hundred thousand clones, around 90% of which are singletons. This chain links TRBV24-1 with TRBJ1-5; D might be TRBD1 (5 bases). Sequenced input: PBMCs. The receptor comes from a man in his forties with head and neck cancer. The CDR3 spells CATSEQDSNQPQHF. The CDR3, as DNA: TGTGCCACCAGTGAACAGGATAGCAATCAGCCCCAGCATTTT.